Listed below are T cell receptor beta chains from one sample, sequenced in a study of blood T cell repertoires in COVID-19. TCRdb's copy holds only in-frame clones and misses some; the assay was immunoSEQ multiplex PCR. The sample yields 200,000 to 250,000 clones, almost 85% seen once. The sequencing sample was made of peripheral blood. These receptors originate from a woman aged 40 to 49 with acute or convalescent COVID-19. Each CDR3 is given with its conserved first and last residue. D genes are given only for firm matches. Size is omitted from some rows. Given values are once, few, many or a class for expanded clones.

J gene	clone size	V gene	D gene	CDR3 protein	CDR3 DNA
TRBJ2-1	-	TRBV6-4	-	CASSDLWTKTYNEQFF	TGTGCCAGCAGTGACCTTTGGACTAAGACCTACAATGAGCAGTTCTTC
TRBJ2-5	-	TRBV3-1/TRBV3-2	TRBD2	CASSRAGGQETQYF	TGTGCCAGCAGCCGGGCGGGAGGGCAAGAGACCCAGTACTTC
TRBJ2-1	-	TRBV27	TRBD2	CASSPGTSGNNEQFF	TGTGCCAGCAGTCCCGGGACTAGCGGAAACAATGAGCAGTTCTTC
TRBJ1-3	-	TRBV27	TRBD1	CASRQGISGNTIYF	TGTGCCAGCAGACAGGGGATCTCTGGAAACACCATATATTTT
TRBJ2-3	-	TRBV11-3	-	CASSLASGGIDTQYF	TGTGCCAGCAGCTTAGCGTCTGGGGGCATAGATACGCAGTATTTT
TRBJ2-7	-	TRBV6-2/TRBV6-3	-	CASSYSTYEQYF	TGTGCCAGCAGTTACTCCACCTACGAGCAGTACTTC
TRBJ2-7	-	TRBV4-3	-	CASSQDQSGAAYEQYF	TGCGCCAGCAGCCAAGATCAATCAGGCGCTGCCTACGAGCAGTACTTC
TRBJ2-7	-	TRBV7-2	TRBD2	CASSPTRGLAGPYEQYF	TGTGCCAGCAGCCCCACGAGGGGACTAGCGGGGCCCTACGAGCAGTACTTC
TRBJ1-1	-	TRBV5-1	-	CASSRRTVNTEAFF	TGCGCCAGCTCCCGTCGGACAGTCAACACTGAAGCTTTCTTT
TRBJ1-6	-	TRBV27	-	CASSLQAGTLDSPLHF	TGTGCCAGCAGTTTACAAGCCGGGACTTTGGATTCACCCCTCCACTTT
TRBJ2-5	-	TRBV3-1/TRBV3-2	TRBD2	CASSPSGAGVAGETQYF	TGTGCCAGCAGCCCCAGTGGAGCGGGGGTAGCAGGAGAGACCCAGTACTTC
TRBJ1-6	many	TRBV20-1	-	CSASGRSHNSPLHF	TGCAGTGCTAGTGGACGGAGCCATAATTCACCCCTCCACTTT
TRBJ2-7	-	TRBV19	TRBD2	CASNPGTSGSYEQYF	TGTGCCAGTAATCCAGGGACTAGCGGATCCTACGAGCAGTACTTC
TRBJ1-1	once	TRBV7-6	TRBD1	CASSLASTGSASNTEAFF	TGTGCCAGCAGCTTAGCGTCGACAGGGTCGGCTAGCAACACTGAAGCTTTCTTT
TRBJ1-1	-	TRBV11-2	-	CASSLKQGGTEAFF	TGTGCCAGCAGCTTAAAACAGGGAGGGACTGAAGCTTTCTTT
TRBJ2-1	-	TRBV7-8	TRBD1	CASSSRDRAYNEQFF	TGTGCCAGCAGTTCCCGGGACAGGGCTTACAATGAGCAGTTCTTC
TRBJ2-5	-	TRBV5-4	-	CASSLNRGQETQYF	TGTGCCAGCAGCTTGAATCGGGGGCAAGAGACCCAGTACTTC
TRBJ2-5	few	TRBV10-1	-	CASSVGQVGTQYF	TGCGCCAGCAGTGTGGGTCAGGTGGGGACCCAGTACTTC
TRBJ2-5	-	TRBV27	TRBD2	CASSPGTSGKETQYF	TGTGCCAGCAGTCCCGGGACTAGCGGAAAAGAGACCCAGTACTTC
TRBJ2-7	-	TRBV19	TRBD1	CASSIEGTGGVQYF	TGTGCCAGTAGTATAGAAGGGACAGGGGGCGTTCAGTACTTC
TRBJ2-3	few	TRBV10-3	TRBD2	CAISGISGGAEDTQYF	TGTGCCATCAGCGGAATTAGCGGGGGGGCAGAGGATACGCAGTATTTT
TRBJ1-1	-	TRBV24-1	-	CATSDPLEGEYTEAFF	TGTGCCACCAGTGATCCACTTGAGGGGGAGTACACTGAAGCTTTCTTT
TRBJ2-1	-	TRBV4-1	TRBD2	CASSQEREGLYNEQFF	TGCGCCAGCAGCCAAGAACGGGAGGGACTCTACAATGAGCAGTTCTTC
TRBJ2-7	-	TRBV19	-	CASSIGGSNIEQYF	TGTGCCAGTAGTATAGGAGGGAGTAATATCGAGCAGTACTTC
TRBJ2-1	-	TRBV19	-	CASSMRVWGSYNEQFF	TGTGCCAGTAGTATGCGGGTTTGGGGCTCCTACAATGAGCAGTTCTTC
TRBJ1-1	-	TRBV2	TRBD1	CASRVQGTEAFF	TGTGCCAGCAGGGTACAGGGGACTGAAGCTTTCTTT
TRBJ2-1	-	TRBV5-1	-	CASSLDSYNEQFF	TGCGCCAGCAGCTTGGACAGCTACAATGAGCAGTTCTTC
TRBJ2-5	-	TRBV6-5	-	CASSSLAEETQYF	TGTGCCAGCAGCTCACTAGCTGAAGAGACCCAGTACTTC
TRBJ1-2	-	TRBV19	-	CASSRSAGVISYGYTF	TGTGCCAGTAGTAGGTCGGCAGGGGTCATTAGCTATGGCTACACCTTC
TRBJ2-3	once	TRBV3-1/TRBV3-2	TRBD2	CASSFPASGGSDTQYF	TGTGCCAGCAGCTTCCCGGCTAGCGGGGGATCAGATACGCAGTATTTT
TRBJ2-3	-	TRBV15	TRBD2	CATSREAGGPSDTQYF	TGTGCCACCAGCAGAGAGGCGGGAGGGCCCTCAGATACGCAGTATTTT
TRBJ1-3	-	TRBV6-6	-	CASLSTEGNTIYF	TGTGCCAGCCTATCAACTGAGGGAAACACCATATATTTT
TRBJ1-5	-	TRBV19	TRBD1	CASSPRQGSPGQPQHF	TGTGCCAGTAGTCCTAGACAGGGCAGCCCGGGTCAGCCCCAGCATTTT
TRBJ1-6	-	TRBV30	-	CAWSVRGPMNSPLHF	TGTGCCTGGAGTGTAAGAGGGCCGATGAATTCACCCCTCCACTTT
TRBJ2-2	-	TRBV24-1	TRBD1	CATSDPGQDTGELFF	TGTGCCACCAGTGACCCCGGACAGGACACCGGGGAGCTGTTTTTT
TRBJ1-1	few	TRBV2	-	CASSRGEAFF	TGTGCCAGCTCACGGGGTGAAGCTTTCTTT